One sample yielded the 30 T cell receptor beta chains listed below, sequenced in a study of OX40 agonist ivuxolimab in advanced cancers. Some clones are missing from TCRdb's copy, which holds only in-frame ones; the method was immunoSEQ multiplex PCR. The table lists roughly 55,000 clones, around 85% of them singletons. The sample here was CD4+ or CD8+ T cells sorted from blood, taken in a trial of the OX40 agonist ivuxolimab. The receptor source for this set is an adult with an advanced solid tumor such as melanoma, head and neck, liver or kidney cancer.

This chain connects TRBV6-1 to TRBJ2-7; D call uncertain. Between the trimmed V and J ends, which lost 6 bases and 1 base, there was a span of 10 bases. This CDR3 is 13 amino acids long. Per the germline V gene, CDR1 is MNHNS and CDR2 is SASEGT. The CDR3 DNA reads TGTGCCAGCAGACGTACGAATTCCTACGAGCAGTACTTC. Protein product: CASRRTNSYEQYF.

In this sample, this clone turned up a few times. The gene calls are TRBV28 and TRBJ1-1; no firm D call. V lost 1 base, J lost 3 bases, and 18 bases lay in between. CDR1 MDHEN and CDR2 SYDVKM come from the germline V gene. This CDR3 is 17 amino acids long. CDR3 nucleotides: TGTGCCAGCAGTTTATTAAGTCGGTCAGGAAGGGACACTGAAGCTTTCTTT. Amino acids: CASSLLSRSGRDTEAFF.

The chain links TRBV29-1 to TRBJ1-2; no clear D gene. CDR3 length: 13 residues. V dropped 0 bases and J dropped 3 bases, with 8 bases sitting between them. CDR1 SQVTM and CDR2 ANQGSEA come from the germline V gene. In nucleotides, the CDR3 is TGCAGCGTTGAAGAGGGTACGGACTATGGCTACACCTTC. Translating gives CSVEEGTDYGYTF.

The chain joins TRBV9 to TRBJ2-2; 8 bases match TRBD2. The CDR3 runs 16 residues. V shed 3 bases and J 0 bases; nucleotides not matched to a gene: 4. Germline CDR1 reads SGDLS; CDR2 reads YYNGEE. CDR3 loop: CASSDTSGSNTGELFF. The CDR3 DNA reads TGTGCCAGCAGCGATACTAGCGGCTCGAACACCGGGGAGCTGTTTTTT.

Here the CDR3 DNA reads TGTGCCAGCAGCTCTACAGGGGTAGGCACTGAAGCTTTCTTT. Translated, it gives CASSSTGVGTEAFF. The gene calls are TRBV7-9 and TRBJ1-1; 7 bases align to TRBD1. Germline V gene sequence: CDR1 SEHNR, CDR2 FQNEAQ (reference sequence). This CDR3 comprises 14 residues. After removal of 4 bases from V and 4 bases from J, the junction contained 6 bases not matched to a gene. Looking up the rest from reference TRBV7-9 and TRBJ1-1 gives the full variable domain: DTGVSQNPRHKITKRGQNVTFRCDPISEHNRLYWYRQTLGQGPEFLTYFQNEAQLEKSRLLSDRFSAERPKGSFSTLEIQRTEQGDSAMYLCASSSTGVGTEAFFGQGTRLTVV.

The V call is TRBV27, the J call TRBJ2-7, with a tentative D call TRBD1 (6 bases). CDR3 size: 13 residues. The germline V gene has CDR1 MNHEY and CDR2 SMNVEV (reference sequence). Trimming pared 3 bases from V and 3 bases from J, leaving 9 bases between. This chain's CDR3 is CASSFLQGYEQYF. As DNA, the CDR3 is TGTGCCAGCAGTTTCCTACAGGGCTACGAGCAGTACTTC.

The rearrangement uses TRBV5-6 and TRBJ2-6; D not resolved. The CDR3 consists of 15 residues. The germline V gene has CDR1 SGHDT and CDR2 YYEEEE. Trimming shortened V by 2 bases and J by 0 bases, and 6 bases separated the two germline ends. Here the CDR3 reads CASSLIRSGANVLTF. CDR3 sequence (DNA): TGTGCCAGCAGCTTAATACGCTCTGGGGCCAACGTCCTGACTTTC. Looking up the rest from reference TRBV5-6 and TRBJ2-6 gives the full variable domain: DAGVTQSPTHLIKTRGQQVTLRCSPKSGHDTVSWYQQALGQGPQFIFQYYEEEERQRGNFPDRFSGHQFPNYSSELNVNALLLGDSALYLCASSLIRSGANVLTFGAGSRLTVL.

This rearrangement joins TRBV27 to TRBJ2-6; TRBD1 matches at 10 bases. Looked up from germline, CDR1 is MNHEY and CDR2 is SMNVEV (reference sequence). The length of the CDR3 is 16 residues. J was trimmed by 3 bases and V by 5 bases; bases with no gene match: 4. The CDR3 loop is CASSRQGARGANVLTF. CDR3 nucleotides: TGTGCCAGCAGTCGACAGGGGGCGCGTGGGGCCAACGTCCTGACTTTC.

The chain recombines TRBV6-6 with TRBJ1-5; D not certain. Per germline, CDR1 MNHNY and CDR2 SVGAGI (reference sequence). The CDR3 covers 14 residues. Trimming shortened V by 1 base and J by 5 bases, and 9 bases separated the two germline ends. The CDR3 loop is CASSYLGPDQPQHF. The CDR3 DNA reads as TGTGCCAGCAGTTACTTAGGGCCGGATCAGCCCCAGCATTTT.

The sample holds one count of this clone. The gene calls are TRBV22-1 and TRBJ2-2; the table's D call of TRBD1 was not tested on the DNA. TRBV22-1 is a listed pseudogene. The CDR3 totals 19 residues. CDR3 protein: CPGSATAECRGHGTGELFF. In DNA form, the CDR3 reads TGTCCTGGGAGCGCAACTGCCGAATGCAGGGGGCATGGCACCGGGGAGCTGTTTTTT.

This chain links TRBV7-9 with TRBJ1-5; D remains unclear. This CDR3 region has 15 residues. Looked up from germline, CDR1 is SEHNR and CDR2 is FQNEAQ (reference sequence). The ends were cut back, 4 bases at V and 0 bases at J, with 10 bases in the middle. The CDR3: CASSSSAGSNQPQHF. Written as DNA, the CDR3 is TGTGCCAGCAGCTCATCAGCAGGTAGCAATCAGCCCCAGCATTTT.

This clone was counted a single time. One end of the junction fails to match germline, which may point to a read error. The J gene is TRBJ2-7, the V gene TRBV6-1; D gene ambiguous. The CDR3 length is 15 residues. Looked up from germline, CDR1 is MNHNS and CDR2 is SASEGT. The DNA for the CDR3 is TGTGCCAGCAGTGAACTAGGGTTAGGCTCCTACGGGCAGTACTTC. Translated: CASSELGLGSYGQYF.

V usage is TRBV11-2 and J usage is TRBJ1-2, with TRBD1 matching 9 bases. V dropped 3 bases and J dropped 5; count of bases not matched to a gene: 1. The CDR3 runs to 13 residues. Germline V CDR1 and CDR2: SGHAT, FQNNGV. CDR3 sequence reads: CASSLGTGYGYTF. As DNA, the CDR3 is TGTGCCAGCAGCTTGGGGACAGGGTATGGCTACACCTTC.

A note on this clone: Other nucleotide sequences in the sample specify the same CDR3. The chain is built from TRBV6-5 and TRBJ2-1; D is unresolved. The CDR3 is 12 residues long. Germline CDR1 and CDR2: MNHEY and SVGAGI. V was pared by 0 bases and J by 7 bases, with 4 bases between. CDR3 protein: CASSYSGNEQFF. CDR3 in DNA: TGTGCCAGCAGTTACTCGGGGAATGAGCAGTTCTTC.

This clone was detected a few times. V usage is TRBV6-5 and J usage is TRBJ1-2; D unresolved. This CDR3 spans 13 amino acids. Trimming removed 5 bases at V and 1 base at J, with 8 bases between. Germline loops: CDR1 MNHEY, CDR2 SVGAGI. This CDR3 is CASSKGGNYGYTF. CDR3 coding DNA: TGTGCCAGCAGTAAGGGAGGTAACTATGGCTACACCTTC.

The genes are TRBV7-3 and TRBJ1-2; D gene uncertain. V lost 1 base and J 8 bases, leaving 11 bases between the germline ends. Germline CDR1 SGHTA, CDR2 FQGTGA. CDR3 length: 13 amino acids. This CDR3 reads CASSLSLTGGYTF. CDR3 nucleotides: TGTGCCAGCAGCTTAAGTTTGACGGGAGGCTACACCTTC.

V gene TRBV5-1 combines with J gene TRBJ2-7; unclear D gene. CDR3 length: 12 residues. V was shortened by 4 bases and J by 6 bases, with 11 bases between the two germline ends. Looked up from germline, CDR1 is SGHRS and CDR2 is YFSETQ. CDR3 in amino acids: CASSLPGAEQYF. CDR3 bases: TGCGCCAGCAGCCTGCCGGGTGCCGAGCAGTACTTC.

This clone was seen once. The CDR3 reads CASSQGGYLGQGGEKLFF. The CDR3 nucleotides are TGTGCCAGCAGCCAAGGCGGCTATCTGGGACAGGGAGGTGAAAAACTGTTTTTT. The chain joins TRBV4-2 to TRBJ1-4; 9 positions match TRBD1. The J segment lost 7 bases and the V segment lost 1 base, leaving 13 bases of the junction unmatched. CDR1 is LGHNA, CDR2 YNFKEQ, per germline. This CDR3 has 18 residues.

This clone appeared a single time. The chain combines TRBV23-1 with TRBJ2-5; D tentatively fits TRBD1 or TRBD2 (5 bases each). TRBV23-1 is given ORF status, its function remaining uncertain. V lost 11 bases to trimming and J lost 2 bases, with 21 bases between them. This CDR3 comprises 15 residues. DNA of the CDR3: TGCGCCTGCGCATTCACGGGACGGAGGCAAGAGACCCAGTACTTC. It encodes CACAFTGRRQETQYF.

CDR3 in DNA: TGTGCCAGCAGCCACCGGGTCAGGGGGGACACTGAAGCTTTCTTT. It specifies CASSHRVRGDTEAFF. The chain joins TRBV5-6 to TRBJ1-1; 7 bases line up with TRBD1. The CDR3 sequence is 15 residues long. Germline CDR1 is SGHDT and CDR2 is YYEEEE. J was trimmed by 3 bases and V by 4 bases; bases with no gene match: 9.

This chain connects TRBV7-9 to TRBJ2-3; D not resolved. The V and J ends lost 0 bases and 5 bases respectively, with 3 bases between them. The CDR3 has 12 residues. Germline loops: CDR1 SEHNR, CDR2 FQNEAQ (reference sequence). CDR3 sequence reads: CASSLAQDTQYF. In DNA form, the CDR3 reads TGTGCCAGCAGCTTAGCCCAAGATACGCAGTATTTT.

This clone occurred once. The CDR3 is CASSNRTGGSYEQYF. CDR3 sequence (DNA): TGTGCCAGCAGCAACCGGACAGGGGGCTCCTACGAGCAGTACTTC. The V gene is TRBV11-2, the J gene TRBJ2-7; 10 bases are shared with TRBD1. The CDR3 has 15 residues. V lost 5 bases to trimming and J lost 0 bases; unmatched junction nucleotides: 4. Germline V lookup: CDR1 SGHAT, CDR2 FQNNGV.

The chain employs TRBV7-9 and TRBJ1-3, with D possibly being TRBD1 (5 bases). CDR3 length: 15 amino acids. Deletions cut 5 bases from V and 2 bases from J, with 13 bases between. Germline assignment: CDR1 SEHNR and CDR2 FQNEAQ (reference sequence). The CDR3 is CASSQPTGPGNTIYF. The CDR3 DNA reads TGTGCCAGCAGCCAACCCACGGGGCCTGGAAACACCATATATTTT. The complete variable domain, with remaining parts taken from reference TRBV7-9 and TRBJ1-3, reads DTGVSQNPRHKITKRGQNVTFRCDPISEHNRLYWYRQTLGQGPEFLTYFQNEAQLEKSRLLSDRFSAERPKGSFSTLEIQRTEQGDSAMYLCASSQPTGPGNTIYFGEGSWLTVV.

This rearrangement joins TRBV7-9 to TRBJ2-3; D unclear. The CDR3 runs to 13 residues. Trimming left V 4 bases short and J 2 bases short, with 7 bases between. CDR1 and CDR2 (germline): SEHNR, FQNEAQ (reference sequence). CDR3: CASSSRATDTQYF. In DNA form, the CDR3 reads TGTGCCAGCAGCTCCAGAGCCACAGATACGCAGTATTTT.

The CDR3 loop is CASSPDRGFLNTEAFF. DNA for the CDR3: TGTGCCAGCAGCCCGGACAGGGGGTTTTTGAACACTGAAGCTTTCTTT. The chain couples TRBV7-9 to TRBJ1-1, with 10 bases lining up with TRBD1. The V gene's germline CDR1 is SEHNR and CDR2 FQNEAQ (reference sequence). The CDR3 has 16 residues. V lost 5 bases, J lost 0 bases, and 6 bases stayed unmatched.

The chain uses TRBV7-6 and TRBJ2-3; D might be TRBD1 or TRBD2, each matching 5 bases. The CDR3 runs to 14 residues. V shed 4 bases and J shed 2 bases, with 10 bases lying between them. Germline V gene data show CDR1 as SGHVS and CDR2 as FNYEAQ. CDR3 region: CASSSEGPTDTQYF. In DNA, the CDR3 is TGTGCCAGCAGCTCCGAGGGACCCACAGATACGCAGTATTTT.

This clone was observed once. This chain links TRBV6-1 with TRBJ2-2; 9 nucleotides line up with TRBD1. CDR3 size: 15 residues. CDR1 is MNHNS, CDR2 SASEGT, per germline. V shed 5 bases and J 6 bases; nucleotides not matched to a gene: 7. DNA of the CDR3: TGTGCCAGCAGTCATGGACAGGGGACGCCCGGGGAGCTGTTTTTT. Protein: CASSHGQGTPGELFF.

The V and J genes are TRBV5-6 and TRBJ1-2, with TRBD1 as a possible D gene (5 bases). With 3 bases removed from V and 4 bases from J, the gap between germline ends came to 13 bases. CDR3 size: 14 residues. From germline, CDR1 is SGHDT and CDR2 YYEEEE. This CDR3 is CASSWSGEFYGYTF. The CDR3 DNA follows: TGTGCCAGCAGCTGGTCGGGGGAATTCTATGGCTACACCTTC.

This clone was observed once. The chain uses TRBV4-3 and TRBJ2-5; D remains unclear. The J call may be in error: the DNA end matches TRBJ2-7 better. The length of the CDR3 is 16 residues. Germline V CDR1 and CDR2: LGHNA, YSLEER. The CDR3: CASSQVRNSPKHEQYF. The CDR3 nucleotides are TGCGCCAGCAGCCAAGTCAGGAACAGCCCTAAGCACGAGCAGTACTTC.

The rearrangement joins TRBV6-5 to TRBJ2-1, with TRBD1 matching 9 bases. V dropped 6 bases and J dropped 7; count of bases not matched to a gene: 4. This CDR3 is 13 amino acids long. Germline-derived CDR1 and CDR2 are MNHEY and SVGAGI. The CDR3 DNA sequence: TGTGCCAGCAGCCTACAGGGGGCGAATGAGCAGTTCTTC. It yields the protein CASSLQGANEQFF.